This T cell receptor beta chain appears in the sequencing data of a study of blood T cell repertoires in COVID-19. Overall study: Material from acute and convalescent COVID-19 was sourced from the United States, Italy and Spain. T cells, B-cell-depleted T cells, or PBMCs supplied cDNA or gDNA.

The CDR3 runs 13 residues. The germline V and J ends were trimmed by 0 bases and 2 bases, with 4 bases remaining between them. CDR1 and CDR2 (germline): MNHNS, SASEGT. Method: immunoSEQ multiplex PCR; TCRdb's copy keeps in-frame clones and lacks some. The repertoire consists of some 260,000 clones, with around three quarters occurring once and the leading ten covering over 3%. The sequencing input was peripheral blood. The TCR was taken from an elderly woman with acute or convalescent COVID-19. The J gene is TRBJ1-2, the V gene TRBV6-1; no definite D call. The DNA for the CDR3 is TGTGCCAGCAGTGAAGCCCAGAACTATGGCTACACCTTC. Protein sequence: CASSEAQNYGYTF.